The T cell receptor beta chain described here comes from a study of blood T cell repertoires in COVID-19. Study-level information: Spain, Italy and the United States supplied samples that represented acute and convalescent COVID-19.

Original processing notes: Using reference gene primer amplification, nucleated cell counts were estimated. Method: immunoSEQ multiplex PCR; TCRdb's copy keeps in-frame clones and lacks some. The DNA was the basis for D and trimming; V, J and clone size are from that table. Of around 28,000 clones listed, 89% are singletons. CDR3 size: 13 residues. The germline V and J ends were trimmed by 5 bases and 11 bases, with 18 bases remaining between them. Germline values: CDR1 SGHVS, CDR2 FQNEAQ. The sequence was collected from a human donor in a cohort sampled during active COVID-19. The chain uses TRBV7-8 and TRBJ2-5, with D tentatively TRBD1 (6 bases). The specimen was peripheral blood. This chain's CDR3 is CASSPMGTFWQYF. In DNA form, the CDR3 reads TGTGCCAGCAGCCCGATGGGGACATTTTGGCAGTACTTC.